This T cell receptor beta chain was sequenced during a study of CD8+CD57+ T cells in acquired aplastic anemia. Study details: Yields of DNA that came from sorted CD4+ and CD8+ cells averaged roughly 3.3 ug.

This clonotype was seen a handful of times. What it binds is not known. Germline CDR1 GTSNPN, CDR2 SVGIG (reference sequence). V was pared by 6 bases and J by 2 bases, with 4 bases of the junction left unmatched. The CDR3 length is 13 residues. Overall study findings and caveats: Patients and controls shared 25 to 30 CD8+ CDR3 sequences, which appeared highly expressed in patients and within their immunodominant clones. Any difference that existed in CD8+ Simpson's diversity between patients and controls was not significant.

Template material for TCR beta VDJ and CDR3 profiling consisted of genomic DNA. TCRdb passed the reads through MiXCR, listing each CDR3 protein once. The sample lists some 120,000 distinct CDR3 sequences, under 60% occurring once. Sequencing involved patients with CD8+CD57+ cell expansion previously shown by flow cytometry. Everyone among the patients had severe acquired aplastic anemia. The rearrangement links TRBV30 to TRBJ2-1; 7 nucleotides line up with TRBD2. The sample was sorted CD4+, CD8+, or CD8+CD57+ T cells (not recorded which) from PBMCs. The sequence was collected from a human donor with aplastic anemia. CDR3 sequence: CACLADTYNEQFF. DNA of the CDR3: TGTGCCTGCCTAGCGGATACCTACAATGAGCAGTTCTTC. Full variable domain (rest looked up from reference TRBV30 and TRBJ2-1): SQTIHQWPATLVQPVGSPLSLECTVEGTSNPNLYWYRQAAGRGLQLLFYSVGIGQISSEVPQNLSASRPQDRQFILSSKKLLLSDSGFYLCACLADTYNEQFFGPGTRLTVL.